Listed below are T cell receptor beta chains from one sample, sequenced in a study of blood T cell repertoires in COVID-19. Clones were sequenced by immunoSEQ multiplex PCR, and TCRdb holds only the in-frame ones, with some missing. The sample carries 300,000 or so clones, more than 90% recorded once. Sequenced input: PBMCs or T cells enriched from blood (not recorded which). The receptors were sampled from a man aged 55 to 70 who had recovered from COVID-19. CDR3s include the opening cysteine and the closing phenylalanine or tryptophan. D genes are given only for firm matches. A row's size may be missing; if present it is once, few, many or a size class.

D gene	V gene	J gene	clone size	CDR3 protein	CDR3 DNA
NA	TRBV5-1	TRBJ2-3	NA	CASSLNRVGDTQYF	TGCGCCAGCAGCTTGAACAGGGTAGGAGATACGCAGTATTTT
TRBD2	TRBV5-1	TRBJ2-3	NA	CASSLGGRSDTQYF	TGCGCCAGCAGCTTGGGCGGGAGATCGGATACGCAGTATTTT
TRBD1	TRBV27	TRBJ1-2	NA	CASSSISGGLRSGYTF	TGTGCCAGCAGTTCTATTTCAGGGGGCCTTAGGAGTGGCTACACCTTC
NA	TRBV27	TRBJ1-2	NA	CASSLTVQGTLGRGYTF	TGTGCCAGCAGTTTAACGGTTCAGGGGACGCTGGGGCGGGGCTACACCTTC
TRBD2	TRBV7-6	TRBJ2-7	NA	CASSLAAAGAVNEQYF	TGTGCCAGCAGCTTAGCGGCAGCGGGAGCTGTGAACGAGCAGTACTTC
TRBD2	TRBV11-3	TRBJ2-2	NA	CASSSPTSGRNTGELFF	TGTGCCAGCAGCTCACCAACTAGCGGGAGGAACACCGGGGAGCTGTTTTTT
NA	TRBV6-2/TRBV6-3	TRBJ1-1	few	CASSPLMNTEAFF	TGTGCCAGCAGTCCCCTAATGAACACTGAAGCTTTCTTT
NA	TRBV29-1	TRBJ2-4	once	CSALGETKNIQYF	TGCAGCGCCCTAGGGGAAACCAAAAACATTCAGTACTTC
TRBD1	TRBV2	TRBJ1-6	NA	CASRPGTGGNSPLHF	TGTGCCAGCAGACCCGGGACAGGGGGTAATTCACCCCTCCACTTT
NA	TRBV3-1/TRBV3-2	TRBJ2-2	NA	CASSQAGGELFF	TGTGCCAGCAGCCAAGCGGGCGGGGAGCTGTTTTTT
NA	TRBV19	TRBJ1-5	NA	CASSLLRETPGSQPQHF	TGTGCCAGTAGCCTATTGCGAGAGACCCCAGGCAGTCAGCCCCAGCATTTT
NA	TRBV30	TRBJ1-1	NA	CAWSVRGTNTEAFF	TGTGCCTGGAGTGTAAGGGGAACTAACACTGAAGCTTTCTTT
NA	TRBV6-5	TRBJ1-1	NA	CASRQYGTEAFF	TGTGCCAGCAGACAATATGGCACTGAAGCTTTCTTT
NA	TRBV7-7	TRBJ2-3	NA	CASSRGWGFDTQYF	TGTGCTAGCAGCCGGGGGTGGGGGTTCGATACGCAGTATTTT
TRBD2	TRBV28	TRBJ2-1	NA	CASKRIGLAGRLEQFF	TGTGCCAGTAAGAGGATAGGACTAGCGGGCCGTCTCGAGCAGTTCTTC
TRBD1	TRBV4-1	TRBJ1-2	NA	CASSQRRDRVFYGYTF	TGCGCCAGCAGCCAACGCAGAGACAGGGTTTTCTATGGCTACACCTTC
TRBD1	TRBV15	TRBJ1-2	NA	CATSEDRGTQGYTF	TGTGCCACCAGCGAAGACAGGGGGACTCAGGGCTACACCTTC
TRBD2	TRBV11-2	TRBJ2-3	NA	CASSALAGQTQYF	TGTGCCAGCAGCGCATTAGCGGGACAAACGCAGTATTTT
NA	TRBV5-1	TRBJ1-6	NA	CASSPNPTDNSPLHF	TGCGCCAGCAGCCCGAACCCGACAGACAATTCACCCCTCCACTTT
TRBD1	TRBV28	TRBJ1-2	NA	CASSPPGGAGQGLYGYTF	TGTGCCAGCAGTCCTCCGGGGGGGGCGGGACAGGGCCTCTATGGCTACACCTTC
TRBD1	TRBV5-5	TRBJ1-1	NA	CASSLSAGGRTEAFF	TGTGCCAGCAGCTTGTCCGCAGGGGGCCGCACTGAAGCTTTCTTT
TRBD2	TRBV14	TRBJ2-2	NA	CASSRSGGYYTGELFF	TGTGCCAGCAGCCGTAGCGGGGGGTATTACACCGGGGAGCTGTTTTTT